A single sample is the source of the 16 T cell receptor beta chains below, sequenced in a study of CD8+ T cells in alopecia areata. As the sequencing template, cDNA was produced by extracting RNA and reverse transcribing it. Profiling relied on immunoSEQ multiplex PCR, and the TCRdb table lists in-frame clones only, not all of them. Of about 260,000 clones in the sample, about three fifths were seen once. The treatment was: oral pan-JAK inhibitor, 5-10 mg twice daily. This specimen consisted of CD4+ T cells sorted from blood, obtained at approximately week 51, from a patient treated with tofacitinib. These receptors all stem from a human donor with alopecia areata.

This sequence joins TRBV30 and TRBJ2-7; 14 bases are shared with TRBD2. Trimming cost V 3 bases and J 3 bases; bases outside gene matches: 10. Looked up from germline, CDR1 is GTSNPN and CDR2 is SVGIG (reference sequence). CDR3 length: 17 amino acids. Here the CDR3 reads CAWRGTSGGPVRYEQYF. CDR3 bases: TGTGCCTGGAGGGGGACTAGCGGGGGCCCAGTTCGCTACGAGCAGTACTTC.

The chain links TRBV5-4 to TRBJ2-3, with a tentative D call TRBD1 (6 bases). V was clipped by 3 bases and J by 0 bases, with 17 bases between them. The CDR3 loop spans 17 amino acids. The germline V gene encodes CDR1 SGHNT and CDR2 YYREEE (reference sequence). Written as DNA, the CDR3 is TGTGCCAGCAGCTCAGGGGACCCAGGGGCTAGCACAGATACGCAGTATTTT. It translates to CASSSGDPGASTDTQYF. Based on the CDR3 plus reference TRBV5-4 and TRBJ2-3, the full variable domain is ETGVTQSPTHLIKTRGQQVTLRCSSQSGHNTVSWYQQALGQGPQFIFQYYREEENGRGNFPPRFSGLQFPNYSSELNVNALELDDSALYLCASSSGDPGASTDTQYFGPGTRLTVL.

The CDR3 sequence: CASSVEGDVGTQYF. Written as DNA, the CDR3 is TGTGCCAGCAGCGTAGAAGGGGACGTCGGGACCCAGTACTTC. V gene TRBV9 combines with J gene TRBJ2-5; D tentatively fits TRBD1 or TRBD2 (5 bases each). The germline V gene has CDR1 SGDLS and CDR2 YYNGEE. The V end lost 0 bases, the J end lost 7 bases, and 13 bases lay between the germline ends. CDR3 length equals 14 residues.

The sample holds one count of this clone. J is TRBJ2-7 and V is TRBV6-5; no reliable D call. The CDR3 is 14 residues long. V lost 5 bases and J 0 bases, leaving 11 bases between the germline ends. From germline, CDR1 is MNHEY and CDR2 SVGAGI. The CDR3: CASSQRTVSYEQYF. The CDR3, as DNA: TGTGCCAGCAGTCAGAGGACCGTCTCCTACGAGCAGTACTTC.

A note on this clone: Germline and junction disagree at one end, which may indicate a read error. The chain joins TRBV5-1 to TRBJ2-1; D not certain. CDR1 and CDR2 from the germline V gene are SGHRS and YFSETQ. CDR3 length: 17 amino acids. The CDR3 region has the DNA TGCGCCAGCACCTTGAGAGTCGCCCAGAGCTCCTACAATGAGCAGTTCTTC. This codes for CASTLRVAQSSYNEQFF.

This clone was recorded only once. This chain connects TRBV27 to TRBJ1-1; unclear D gene. The CDR3 runs to 14 residues. Deletions cut 6 bases from V and 4 bases from J, with 15 bases between. Germline V CDR1 and CDR2: MNHEY, SMNVEV (reference sequence). CDR3 sequence: CASSPLETFTEAFF. CDR3 bases: TGTGCCAGCAGCCCCCTCGAGACCTTCACTGAAGCTTTCTTT.

J is TRBJ1-2 and V is TRBV27, with 7 bases that match TRBD1. V lost 2 bases, J lost 8 bases, and 5 bases stayed unmatched. Germline V gene sequence: CDR1 MNHEY, CDR2 SMNVEV (reference sequence). The CDR3 is 13 residues long. DNA of the CDR3: TGTGCCAGCAGTTTAAGGGGGCGGGGAGGCTACACCTTC. Translated: CASSLRGRGGYTF.

This clone was picked up one time. This rearrangement joins TRBV11-2 to TRBJ1-5; D is unresolved. Trimming took 5 bases from V and 5 from J, leaving 10 bases between them. Per the germline V gene, CDR1 is SGHAT and CDR2 is FQNNGV. The CDR3 is 13 amino acids. CDR3 residues: CASSPTEHQPQHF. Written as DNA, the CDR3 is TGTGCCAGCAGCCCCACCGAACATCAGCCCCAGCATTTT.

The chain uses TRBV19 and TRBJ2-7; D unclear. This CDR3 is 14 amino acids long. Germline-derived CDR1 and CDR2 are LNHDA and SQIVND (reference sequence). Trimming removed 1 base from V and 2 bases from J, with 9 bases in between. CDR3 sequence (DNA): TGTGCCAGTAGTATAGCGGGCAGGACCTACGAGCAGTACTTC. Translated: CASSIAGRTYEQYF.

The V gene is TRBV4-3, the J gene TRBJ1-6; 8 nucleotides match TRBD1. Germline V lookup: CDR1 LGHNA, CDR2 YSLEER. V gave up 4 bases and J gave up 10 bases; unmatched junction bases: 9. This CDR3 spans 15 amino acids. This CDR3 is CASSRFGQGESPLHF. The CDR3 DNA follows: TGCGCCAGCAGCCGCTTCGGACAGGGTGAATCACCCCTCCACTTT.

The chain employs TRBV2 and TRBJ2-7; no definite D call. This CDR3 has 13 amino acids. Trimming cost V 2 bases and J 1 base, with 6 bases left between them. In germline, CDR1 is SNHLY, CDR2 FYNNEI. CDR3 loop: CASSEQASYEQYF. The CDR3 DNA reads as TGTGCCAGCAGTGAACAGGCGTCCTACGAGCAGTACTTC.

The V call is TRBV18, the J call TRBJ1-2; D is possibly TRBD1 (6 bases). Germline CDR1 is KGHSH and CDR2 is LQKENI. This CDR3 has 16 residues. V was pared by 6 bases and J by 4 bases, with 21 bases between. The DNA for the CDR3 is TGTGCCAGCTCCGTCCGTCCAGGGGACAAAAGCTATGGCTACACCTTC. Translation: CASSVRPGDKSYGYTF. The full variable domain, in which reference TRBV18 and TRBJ1-2 provide the parts outside the CDR3, is NAGVMQNPRHLVRRRGQEARLRCSPMKGHSHVYWYRQLPEEGLKFMVYLQKENIIDESGMPKERFSAEFPKEGPSILRIQQVVRGDSAAYFCASSVRPGDKSYGYTFGSGTRLTVV.

The chain combines TRBV7-9 with TRBJ1-2, with 7 bases matching TRBD1. The length of the CDR3 is 14 residues. CDR1 is SEHNR, CDR2 FQNEAQ, per germline (reference sequence). The junction had 6 bases not matched to a gene; V was cut back by 5 bases and J by 3 bases. CDR3 sequence (DNA): TGTGCCAGCAGCCTGAATACAGGGGACTATGGCTACACCTTC. This gives the protein CASSLNTGDYGYTF.

V usage is TRBV7-2 and J usage is TRBJ2-4; maybe TRBD2 (5 bases). Between the trimmed V and J ends, which lost 5 bases and 0 bases, there was a span of 14 bases. Germline lookup yields CDR1 SGHTA and CDR2 FQGNSA. This CDR3 region has 16 residues. For the CDR3, the DNA is TGTGCCAGCAGCCCGCCGACTGGACTAGCCAAAAACATTCAGTACTTC. It translates to CASSPPTGLAKNIQYF.

The chain is built from TRBV20-1 and TRBJ2-3; D is perhaps TRBD1 (6 bases). The germline CDR1 and CDR2 sequences are DFQATT and SNEGSKA (reference sequence). V dropped 5 bases and J dropped 5 bases, with 8 bases sitting between them. The CDR3 contains 11 residues. The CDR3 DNA is TGCAGTGCTGCCAGGGGAGATACGCAGTATTTT. Translating gives CSAARGDTQYF.

This sequence joins TRBV29-1 and TRBJ2-1; 13 bases match TRBD2. Germline CDR1 reads SQVTM; CDR2 reads ANQGSEA. This CDR3 is built from 15 residues. V trimming: 6 bases; J trimming: 7 bases; junction bases outside the gene matches: 9. DNA of the CDR3: TGCAGCGTGCCGGGACTAGCGGGACCGGGAAATGAGCAGTTCTTC. Amino acids: CSVPGLAGPGNEQFF.